The 21 T cell receptor beta chains below come from one sample, sequenced in a study of T cell responses to AZD1222 COVID-19 vaccine. This table comes from immunoSEQ multiplex PCR, and its TCRdb copy is limited to in-frame clones, with some not included. The sample records 110,000 or so clones, about 86% being singletons. The sequencing here drew on peripheral blood, taken on day 0 of AZD1222 vaccination. The receptors derive from an adult in good health.

A single count supports this clone. V gene TRBV2 combines with J gene TRBJ2-1, with TRBD1 matching over 7 bases. The V segment lost 6 bases and the J segment 3 bases; nucleotides outside the gene matches: 8. Germline values: CDR1 SNHLY, CDR2 FYNNEI. The CDR3 length is 15 residues. This CDR3 is CASSTGTANYNEQFF. CDR3 bases: TGTGCCAGCAGCACCGGGACAGCTAACTACAATGAGCAGTTCTTC.

This chain links TRBV28 with TRBJ1-3; TRBD1 is a possible D gene (6 bases). The CDR3 has 15 amino acids. The germline V and J ends were trimmed by 5 bases and 2 bases, with 13 bases remaining between them. The germline V gene has CDR1 MDHEN and CDR2 SYDVKM. The CDR3 nucleotides are TGTGCCAGCAGTCTGGGCAAGGGGGCTGGAAACACCATATATTTT. Protein sequence: CASSLGKGAGNTIYF.

The genes are TRBV2 and TRBJ2-3; D is unclear. V lost 6 bases and J lost 4, with 8 bases in between. The CDR3 consists of 12 residues. CDR1 and CDR2 (germline): SNHLY, FYNNEI. The CDR3: CASRVGADTQYF. The CDR3 DNA reads TGTGCCAGCAGGGTTGGTGCAGATACGCAGTATTTT.

This sequence joins TRBV3-1 (or the pseudogene TRBV3-2) and TRBJ2-7; D gene unclear. Germline-derived CDR1 and CDR2 are LGHDT and YNNKEL (reference sequence). The CDR3 runs to 12 residues. The germline V and J ends were trimmed by 1 base and 6 bases, with 7 bases remaining between them. This CDR3 is CASSQVLGEQYF. CDR3 DNA sequence: TGTGCCAGCAGCCAAGTTCTGGGCGAGCAGTACTTC.

The chain combines TRBV18 with TRBJ2-2, with D unclear. Germline V CDR1 and CDR2: KGHSH, LQKENI. The CDR3 spans 13 residues. V dropped 6 bases and J dropped 1 base, with 6 bases sitting between them. The CDR3 region has the DNA TGTGCCAGCTCCCTACTGAACACCGGGGAGCTGTTTTTT. It is translated as CASSLLNTGELFF.

V and J are TRBV5-1 and TRBJ2-7; 8 positions match TRBD2. Germline CDR1 reads SGHRS; CDR2 reads YFSETQ. V shed 0 bases and J 3 bases; nucleotides not matched to a gene: 8. The CDR3 runs 16 residues. The CDR3, as DNA: TGCGCCAGCAGCTTGGGGGGGACTGCGGGAGGCTACGAGCAGTACTTC. Translated, it gives CASSLGGTAGGYEQYF.

The CDR3 DNA sequence: TGTGCCAGTAGTACTACCGGCGGGAACACTGAAGCTTTCTTT. Translated: CASSTTGGNTEAFF. The V and J genes are TRBV19 and TRBJ1-1, with D unresolved. Per germline, CDR1 LNHDA and CDR2 SQIVND (reference sequence). The V end lost 4 bases, the J end lost 1 base, and 10 bases lay between the germline ends. The CDR3 contains 14 residues.

The rearrangement links TRBV5-6 to TRBJ2-5, with 9 bases matching TRBD2. With 4 bases clipped from V and 2 bases from J, the junction kept 6 bases outside the gene matches. Germline V gene data show CDR1 as SGHDT and CDR2 as YYEEEE. The CDR3 spans 15 residues. CDR3 nucleotides: TGTGCCAGCAGCAAGCCGGGACTAGCACAAGAGACCCAGTACTTC. Its translation: CASSKPGLAQETQYF.

This clone was recorded only once. V usage is TRBV6-6 and J usage is TRBJ2-7, with TRBD1 as a possible D gene (8 bases). Trimming took off 4 bases at V and 6 bases at J, with 19 bases between the two ends. CDR1 and CDR2 (germline): MNHNY, SVGAGI (reference sequence). This CDR3 comprises 15 residues. For the CDR3, the DNA is TGTGCCAGCAGTTCGATAGACAGGGGAGGGCGCGAGCAGTACTTC. This encodes CASSSIDRGGREQYF.

This rearrangement joins TRBV28 to TRBJ2-7; 7 bases align to TRBD2. The CDR3 is made up of 15 amino acids. The V and J ends lost 3 bases and 1 base, in that order; junction bases with no gene match: 6. In germline, CDR1 is MDHEN, CDR2 SYDVKM. CDR3 residues: CASSFPGRGSYEQYF. The CDR3, as DNA: TGTGCCAGCAGTTTCCCCGGGCGGGGGTCCTACGAGCAGTACTTC.

The chain combines TRBV27 with TRBJ2-5; 12 bases line up with TRBD2. Looked up from germline, CDR1 is MNHEY and CDR2 is SMNVEV (reference sequence). V was pared by 4 bases and J by 1 base, with 4 bases of the junction left unmatched. There are 16 residues in the CDR3. CDR3 sequence: CASSYTSGRPQETQYF. CDR3 in DNA: TGTGCCAGCAGTTATACTAGCGGGAGGCCCCAAGAGACCCAGTACTTC.

This clone was observed a few times. The chain joins TRBV19 to TRBJ2-7; 8 bases line up with TRBD1. This CDR3 is built from 13 residues. Germline CDR1 and CDR2: LNHDA and SQIVND (reference sequence). The V gene end was trimmed by 6 bases and the J gene end by 6 bases; junction bases not matched to a gene: 7. CDR3 region: CASSGQGRSEQYF. The CDR3 bases are TGTGCCAGTAGCGGACAGGGCCGGAGCGAGCAGTACTTC. Looking up the rest from reference TRBV19 and TRBJ2-7 gives the full variable domain: DGGITQSPKYLFRKEGQNVTLSCEQNLNHDAMYWYRQDPGQGLRLIYYSQIVNDFQKGDIAEGYSVSREKKESFPLTVTSAQKNPTAFYLCASSGQGRSEQYFGPGTRLTVT.

This rearrangement joins TRBV5-1 to TRBJ2-7; TRBD2 agrees at 14 bases. Per germline, CDR1 SGHRS and CDR2 YFSETQ. The junction had 8 bases not matched to a gene; V was cut back by 0 bases and J by 12 bases. The CDR3 extends over 15 amino acids. CDR3 nucleotide sequence: TGCGCCAGCAGCTTGGTTGGGACTAGCGGGAGTCCGTGGTACTTC. Its translation is CASSLVGTSGSPWYF.

The J gene is TRBJ1-6, the V gene TRBV7-9, with D possibly being TRBD1 (6 bases). The V end was cut by 5 bases, the J end by 8 bases, with 16 bases between. Germline loops: CDR1 SEHNR, CDR2 FQNEAQ (reference sequence). This CDR3 is built from 15 residues. The CDR3 is CASSPGGQVYSPLHF. The CDR3 DNA follows: TGTGCCAGCAGCCCTGGGGGACAAGTTTATTCACCCCTCCACTTT.

The V gene is TRBV11-2, the J gene TRBJ1-1, with D possibly matching TRBD1 (6 bases). CDR3 length equals 15 residues. In germline, CDR1 is SGHAT, CDR2 FQNNGV. V was clipped by 3 bases and J by 1 base, with 12 bases between them. CDR3 sequence reads: CASSFGGAGNTEAFF. The CDR3, as DNA: TGTGCCAGCAGCTTCGGGGGCGCGGGGAACACTGAAGCTTTCTTT.

This clone has a handful of counts. The chain combines TRBV7-9 with TRBJ2-7, with 8 nucleotides matching TRBD2. CDR3 length: 15 amino acids. Germline V gives CDR1 SEHNR, CDR2 FQNEAQ (reference sequence). Losses at the gene ends were 3 bases for V and 0 bases for J; bases not matched to a gene: 4. Here the CDR3 reads CASSFPGGASYEQYF. CDR3 nucleotides: TGTGCCAGCAGCTTCCCGGGGGGGGCCTCCTACGAGCAGTACTTC.

The CDR3 reads CASTPSGGGTDTQYF. The CDR3 DNA follows: TGTGCCAGCACCCCTAGCGGGGGAGGAACAGATACGCAGTATTTT. The genes are TRBV6-6 and TRBJ2-3; 10 nucleotides align to TRBD2. Germline lookup yields CDR1 MNHNY and CDR2 SVGAGI (reference sequence). After removal of 7 bases from V and 3 bases from J, the junction contained 7 bases not matched to a gene. This CDR3 has 15 amino acids.

This chain links TRBV11-2 with TRBJ1-2; the D gene is possibly TRBD1 (5 bases). CDR3 size: 15 residues. CDR1 and CDR2 from the germline V gene are SGHAT and FQNNGV. V shed 2 bases and J shed 4 bases, with 14 bases lying between them. CDR3 in DNA: TGTGCCAGCAGCTTATCCCTGGGGGGTGGCTATGGCTACACCTTC. Translating it yields CASSLSLGGGYGYTF.

This clone came up a few times. The chain is built from TRBV5-8 and TRBJ2-5; 7 bases match TRBD2. The CDR3 loop spans 13 amino acids. J was trimmed by 9 bases and V by 9 bases; bases with no gene match: 14. Germline CDR1 is SGHTS and CDR2 is YDEGEE. The CDR3 DNA sequence: TGTGCCACACGGACTAGTTTCTTTGGTTCCCAGTACTTC. Protein sequence: CATRTSFFGSQYF.

The V call is TRBV11-2, the J call TRBJ2-5; D remains unclear. The germline V gene has CDR1 SGHAT and CDR2 FQNNGV. CDR3 length: 14 amino acids. The germline V and J ends were trimmed by 0 bases and 5 bases, with 10 bases remaining between them. DNA for the CDR3: TGTGCCAGCAGCTTAGATCTCAGGAAGGAGACCCAGTACTTC. This codes for CASSLDLRKETQYF.

In its sample, this clone was seen once. The rearrangement joins TRBV4-1 to TRBJ1-6, with D possibly being TRBD1 (6 bases). Per the germline V gene, CDR1 is MGHRA and CDR2 is YSYEKL. The V gene lost 3 bases and the J gene lost 7 bases, with 25 bases spanning the gap. CDR3 length: 19 residues. CDR3 nucleotide sequence: TGCGCCAGCAGCCACGTCCTGAGGGGGTCCAACCTCGGCAATTCACCCCTCCACTTT. It translates to CASSHVLRGSNLGNSPLHF.